Reported below is one TCR beta chain. The data are from a study of blood T cell repertoires in COVID-19. Study-wide background: From T cells, B-cell-depleted T cells, or PBMCs came the material, which was cDNA or gDNA.

Deletions cut 1 base from V and 4 bases from J, with 17 bases between. Germline V gives CDR1 LGHDT, CDR2 YNNKEL (reference sequence). CDR3 length equals 17 residues. How the authors handled the data: Scientists estimated how many nucleated cells there were by amplifying reference gene primers. Assay used: immunoSEQ multiplex PCR; TCRdb lists only in-frame clones, some missing. V and J calls and clone size follow that table, whereas D and trimming were derived from the DNA. In the table there are fewer than 250,000 clones, approximately 85% of which are singletons. The sequence was obtained from a woman aged 70-85 years with active or convalescent COVID-19. The sample was peripheral blood. The chain links TRBV3-1 (or the pseudogene TRBV3-2) to TRBJ2-1, with D tentatively TRBD2 (6 bases). This chain's CDR3 is CASSQGRLAGTYNEQFF. CDR3 DNA sequence: TGTGCCAGCAGCCAAGGAAGGTTGGCGGGAACTTACAATGAGCAGTTCTTC.